Included here is one T cell receptor (beta chain) sequence, with context. What it binds is not known. TCRdb reprocessed the 5' RACE reads and keeps a single row for each CDR3 protein, giving no DNA. The listing records just under 150,000 distinct CDR3 sequences. The CDR3 contains 17 residues. CDR1 is LNHDA, CDR2 SQIVND, per germline (reference sequence). The sample belongs to a study of T cells expressing NK-cell markers. Study at large: Out of eight donors sequenced, seven tested HCMV-seropositive and the remaining one seronegative.

The study, taken as a whole, reports: These clonotypes additionally ranked first within the CD3+CD56-NKG2C+ fraction of a few donors.

The sequence derives from a man younger than 35 in good health. Sequencing was carried out using blood T cells: a sorted CD56 or NKG2C T cell subset, CD4+ or CD8+ T cells, or bulk PBMC T cells (not recorded which). V and J are TRBV19 and TRBJ2-3; the D call of TRBD2 rests on TCRdb alone, since no DNA is present to check it. CDR3: CASSIDPASDYTDTQYF.